The 9 T cell receptor beta chains reported below all come from one sample, sequenced in a study of cytomegalovirus exposure and HLA in healthy donors (dated by TCRdb to the late 2010s). Library generation was performed with the immunoSEQ multiplex PCR assay. For the multiplex PCR, a mixture combining 60 forward primers for TCR Vbeta segments and 13 reverse primers for TCR Jbeta segments was used. TCRdb stores this immuneACCESS table with in-frame sequences only. Part of the clones is absent; in the studies checked, under half of the shortfall reflects unresolved V genes, and no reason is known for the rest. In this sample the table shows approximately 81,000 clones, about three quarters of which occur a single time. The ten most abundant clones make up around 3% of the sample. The specimen sequenced was PBMCs. These receptors were obtained from a man in his forties or fifties in good health and CMV-seropositive.

The chain is built from TRBV6-4 and TRBJ2-6; D remains ambiguous. The V end lost 0 bases, the J end lost 2 bases, and 8 bases lay between the germline ends. CDR1 is MRHNA, CDR2 SNTAGT, per germline. The CDR3 is 16 residues long. CDR3 DNA sequence: TGTGCCAGCAGTGACTCGTACGAGCCTGGGGCCAACGTCCTGACTTTC. Its translation is CASSDSYEPGANVLTF.

The CDR3: CASTGGGANSPLHF. CDR3 sequence (DNA): TGTGCCAGCACCGGAGGAGGAGCCAATTCACCCCTCCACTTT. The chain employs TRBV6-5 and TRBJ1-6, with no clear D. Germline V gives CDR1 MNHEY, CDR2 SVGAGI. V lost 7 bases and J 7 bases, leaving 14 bases between the germline ends. This CDR3 contains 14 residues.

The J gene is TRBJ1-5, the V gene TRBV28; 7 positions match TRBD1. Germline V gene lookup returns CDR1 MDHEN and CDR2 SYDVKM. Trimming removed 5 bases from V and 4 bases from J; junction bases left unmatched: 11. CDR3 size: 16 residues. For the CDR3, the DNA is TGTGCCAGCAGTGCAAGTTGGGCAGGGGGGAATCAGCCCCAGCATTTT. Protein sequence: CASSASWAGGNQPQHF.

This clone was recorded once. The chain carries TRBV4-1 and TRBJ2-7, with 12 bases lining up with TRBD1. CDR1 and CDR2 from the germline V gene are MGHRA and YSYEKL. CDR3 length: 19 residues. V dropped 7 bases and J dropped 2; count of bases not matched to a gene: 18. CDR3 loop: CASTPARGQGASVAYEQYF. For the CDR3, the DNA is TGCGCCAGCACCCCCGCGAGGGGACAGGGGGCATCCGTGGCCTACGAGCAGTACTTC.

The chain carries TRBV13 and TRBJ2-7; 12 nucleotides align to TRBD1. Germline V gene sequence: CDR1 PRHDT, CDR2 FYEKMQ (reference sequence). This CDR3 has 15 amino acids. Trimming cost V 4 bases and J 5 bases; bases outside gene matches: 6. Written as DNA, the CDR3 is TGTGCCAGCAGCTGGGGACAGGGGGCATTCCACGAGCAGTACTTC. It translates to CASSWGQGAFHEQYF.

This chain uses TRBV7-2 with TRBJ1-4; tentatively, D is TRBD1 (6 bases). Trimming took 4 bases from V and 2 from J, leaving 11 bases between them. Germline V CDR1 and CDR2: SGHTA, FQGNSA. There are 15 residues in the CDR3. CDR3 residues: CASSSTGPTNEKLFF. The DNA for the CDR3 is TGTGCCAGCAGCTCGACAGGTCCCACTAATGAAAAACTGTTTTTT.

The rearrangement uses TRBV21-1 and TRBJ1-1. TRBV21-1 is recorded as a pseudogene. The CDR3 covers 15 residues. The CDR3 DNA reads as TGTGCCAGCAGCAAAGCCCCGTTTCACTTCGCTGAAGCTTTCTTT. Amino acids: CASSKAPFHFAEAFF.

Here the CDR3 reads CASSLTGSYGYTF. The CDR3 DNA sequence: TGTGCCAGCTCACTCACAGGGTCCTATGGCTACACCTTC. The chain has TRBV9 and TRBJ1-2; TRBD1 might be the D (6 bases). From germline, CDR1 is SGDLS and CDR2 YYNGEE. V dropped 7 bases and J dropped 4 bases, with 14 bases sitting between them. There are 13 residues in the CDR3.

The chain links TRBV10-1 to TRBJ1-2; possible D gene TRBD1, 6 bases. The CDR3 totals 16 residues. Trimming pared 6 bases from V and 2 bases from J, leaving 19 bases between. Per the germline V gene, CDR1 is WNHNN and CDR2 is SYGVQD (reference sequence). The CDR3: CASRTGTLTGNYGYTF. Here the CDR3 DNA reads TGCGCCAGCAGGACCGGGACACTAACAGGGAACTATGGCTACACCTTC.